This T cell receptor beta chain derives from a study of graft-versus-host responses after intestinal transplantation. Study-level results: Recipient marrow contained GvH clones, some of which appeared first in ileum or blood.

The assay was immunoSEQ multiplex PCR, and TCRdb's table has in-frame clones only and misses some. The sample holds around 120,000 clones, around 95% seen once. Germline CDR1 is SGDLS and CDR2 is YYNGEE. V shed 6 bases and J 3 bases; nucleotides not matched to a gene: 4. The CDR3 loop spans 13 amino acids. As to this clone: Its antigen is currently unknown.

Here the sequenced sample was unstimulated CD8+ T cells sorted from spleen or lymph node cells, taken before intestinal transplant. The sequence derives from a human donor who received an intestinal transplant. The V and J genes are TRBV9 and TRBJ2-3; 7 bases fit TRBD1. The CDR3, as DNA: TGTGCCAGCAACAGGGGATGGACAGATACGCAGTATTTT. Its translation is CASNRGWTDTQYF.